This T cell receptor (beta chain) was sequenced during a study of identical twins. The CDR3 loop spans 11 amino acids. Germline assignment: CDR1 DFQATT and CDR2 SNEGSKA (reference sequence). V gave up 7 bases and J gave up 2 bases, with 7 bases separating them. Carrying unique molecular identifiers, the cDNA also gained a universal primer site through template switching. TCRdb processed the 5' RACE reads anew with MiXCR; each CDR3 protein has one entry. This sample has around 450,000 distinct CDR3 sequences, with 12% to 15% found just once. This clonotype has a handful of counts. Its specificity is not known. Regarding the study as a whole: Beta clonotypes that were abundant in cord blood contained fewer insertions, a pattern absent from memory repertoires. Conclusions came from cross-sectional statistical analysis, not from following the same donors.

These data also formed part of another study, on yellow fever vaccine responses in identical twins.

The J gene is TRBJ2-3, the V gene TRBV20-1; D remains ambiguous. Sample: CD4+ T cells sorted from blood. This sequence was found in a woman aged 18-29 years in good health. In DNA form, the CDR3 reads TGCAGTGTCTCCCCCACAGATACGCAGTATTTT. Protein sequence: CSVSPTDTQYF.